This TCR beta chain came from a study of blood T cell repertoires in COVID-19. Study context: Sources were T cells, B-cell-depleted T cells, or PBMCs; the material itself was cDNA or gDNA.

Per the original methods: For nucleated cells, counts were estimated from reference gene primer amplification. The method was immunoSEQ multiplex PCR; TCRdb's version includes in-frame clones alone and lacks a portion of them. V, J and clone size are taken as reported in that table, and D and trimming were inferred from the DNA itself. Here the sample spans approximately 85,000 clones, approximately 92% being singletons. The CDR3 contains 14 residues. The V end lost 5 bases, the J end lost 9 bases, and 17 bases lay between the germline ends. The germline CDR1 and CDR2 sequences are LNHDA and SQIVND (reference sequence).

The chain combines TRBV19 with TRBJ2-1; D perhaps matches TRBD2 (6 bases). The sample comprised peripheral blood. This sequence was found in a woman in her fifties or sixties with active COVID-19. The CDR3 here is CASSGGAPRLEQFF. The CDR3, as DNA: TGTGCCAGTAGTGGAGGGGCCCCTCGCCTTGAGCAGTTCTTC.